This T cell receptor (beta chain) emerged from a study of blood T cells in healthy people across ages. Germline CDR1 reads SGHVS; CDR2 reads FQNEAQ. Germline trimming cut 3 bases from V and 4 bases from J; bases unmatched to any gene: 3. The CDR3 length is 14 residues. A second PCR, run for about 7 to 11 cycles, used a sample-barcoded 5' primer plus a J-beta primer mix. TCRdb re-called the 5' RACE reads with MiXCR, one entry per CDR3 protein. Of 1 million or so distinct CDR3 sequences listed, approximately 25% are singletons. This sample was shared with a second study, whose subject was T cells of mothers and their children.

The clonotype originates from a girl aged 2 to 9 in good health. The sequenced sample consisted of blood. The chain recombines TRBV7-8 with TRBJ1-2; 9 bases match TRBD1. DNA of the CDR3: TGTGCCAGCAGCTTGTGGGACAGGGTCTATGGCTACACCTTC. Translating gives CASSLWDRVYGYTF.